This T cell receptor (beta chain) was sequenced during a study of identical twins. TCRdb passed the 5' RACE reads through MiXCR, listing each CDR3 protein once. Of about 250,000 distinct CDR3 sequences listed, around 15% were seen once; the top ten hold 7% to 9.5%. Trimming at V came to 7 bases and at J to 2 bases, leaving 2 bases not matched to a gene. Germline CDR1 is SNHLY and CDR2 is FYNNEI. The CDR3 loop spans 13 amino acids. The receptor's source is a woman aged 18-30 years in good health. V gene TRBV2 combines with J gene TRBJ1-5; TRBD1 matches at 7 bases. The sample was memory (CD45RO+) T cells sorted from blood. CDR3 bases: TGTGCCAGCACAGGACAGGGCAATCAGCCCCAGCATTTT. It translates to CASTGQGNQPQHF.